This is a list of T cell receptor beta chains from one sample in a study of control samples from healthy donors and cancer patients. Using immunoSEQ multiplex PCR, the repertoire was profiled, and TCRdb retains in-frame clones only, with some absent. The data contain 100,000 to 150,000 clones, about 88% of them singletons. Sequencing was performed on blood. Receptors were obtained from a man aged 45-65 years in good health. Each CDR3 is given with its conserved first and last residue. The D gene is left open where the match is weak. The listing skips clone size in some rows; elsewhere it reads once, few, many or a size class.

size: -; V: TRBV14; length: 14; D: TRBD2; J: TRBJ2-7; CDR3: CASSQDGTSYEQYF; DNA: TGTGCCAGCAGCCAGGACGGGACTAGCTACGAGCAGTACTTC
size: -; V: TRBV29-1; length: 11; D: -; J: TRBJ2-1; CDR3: CSVEPDNEQFF; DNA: TGCAGCGTTGAACCGGACAATGAGCAGTTCTTC
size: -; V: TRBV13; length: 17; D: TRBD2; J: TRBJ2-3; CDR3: CASSSNRGLAGPDTQYF; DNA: TGTGCCAGCAGCTCGAACAGGGGACTAGCGGGGCCAGATACGCAGTATTTT
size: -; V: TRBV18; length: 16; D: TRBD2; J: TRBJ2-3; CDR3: CASSGQLAGVSDTQYF; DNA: TGTGCCAGCTCTGGACAACTAGCGGGGGTTTCAGATACGCAGTATTTT
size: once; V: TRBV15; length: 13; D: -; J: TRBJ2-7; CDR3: CATSRDGGGEQYF; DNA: TGTGCCACCAGCAGAGATGGGGGAGGCGAGCAGTACTTC
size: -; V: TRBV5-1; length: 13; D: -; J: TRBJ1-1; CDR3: CASSPQGIAEAFF; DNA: TGCGCCAGCAGCCCCCAGGGTATCGCTGAAGCTTTCTTT
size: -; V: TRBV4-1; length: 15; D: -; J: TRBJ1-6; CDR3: CASSRSRGEDSPLHF; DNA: TGCGCCAGCAGCCGTTCCAGGGGAGAAGATTCACCCCTCCACTTT
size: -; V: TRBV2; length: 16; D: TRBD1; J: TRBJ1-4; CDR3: CASSNGTGGINEKLFF; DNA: TGTGCCAGCAGCAACGGGACAGGGGGTATTAATGAAAAACTGTTTTTT
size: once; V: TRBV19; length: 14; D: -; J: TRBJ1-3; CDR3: CAKFFVRAGNTIYF; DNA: TGTGCCAAGTTTTTCGTCAGGGCAGGAAACACCATATATTTT
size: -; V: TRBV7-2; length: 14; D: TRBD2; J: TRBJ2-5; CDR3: CASSLLAGVETQYF; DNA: TGTGCCAGCAGCCTATTAGCGGGGGTAGAGACCCAGTACTTC
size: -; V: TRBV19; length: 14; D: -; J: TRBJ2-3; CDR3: CASSGGGGVDTQYF; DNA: TGTGCCAGTAGTGGGGGAGGGGGAGTAGATACGCAGTATTTT
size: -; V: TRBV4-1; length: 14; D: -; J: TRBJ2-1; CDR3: CASSQDWAQGEQFF; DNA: TGCGCCAGCAGCCAAGATTGGGCCCAGGGTGAGCAGTTCTTC
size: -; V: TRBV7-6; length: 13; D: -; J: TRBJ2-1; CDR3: CASSLVEDNEQFF; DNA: TGTGCCAGCAGCTTAGTAGAAGACAATGAGCAGTTCTTC
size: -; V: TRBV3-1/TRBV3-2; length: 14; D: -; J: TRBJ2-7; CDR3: CASSQPGTSYEQYF; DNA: TGTGCCAGCAGCCAACCCGGGACCTCCTACGAGCAGTACTTC
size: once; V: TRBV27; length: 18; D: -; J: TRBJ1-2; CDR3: CASSLFGVSGRTNYGYTF; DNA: TGTGCCAGCAGTTTATTTGGGGTGTCGGGGAGAACTAACTATGGCTACACCTTC
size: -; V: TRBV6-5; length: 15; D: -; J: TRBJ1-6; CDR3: CASSYSGGQVRPLHF; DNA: TGTGCCAGCAGTTACTCGGGAGGGCAGGTTAGGCCCCTCCACTTT
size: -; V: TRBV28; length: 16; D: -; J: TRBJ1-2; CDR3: CASSLGTTGVGYGYTF; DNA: TGTGCCAGCAGTTTAGGAACTACTGGAGTCGGCTATGGCTACACCTTC
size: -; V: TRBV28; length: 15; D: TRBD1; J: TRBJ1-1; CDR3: CASSGTGEVGTEAFF; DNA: TGTGCCAGCAGTGGTACAGGGGAGGTAGGCACTGAAGCTTTCTTT
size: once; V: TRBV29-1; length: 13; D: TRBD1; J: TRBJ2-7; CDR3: CSVLTGIPYEQYF; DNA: TGCAGCGTTCTGACAGGGATCCCCTACGAGCAGTACTTC
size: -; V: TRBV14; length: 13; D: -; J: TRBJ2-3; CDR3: CASSHPYTDTQYF; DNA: TGTGCCAGCAGCCACCCTTACACAGATACGCAGTATTTT
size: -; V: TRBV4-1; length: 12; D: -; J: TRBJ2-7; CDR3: CASSQGTYEQYF; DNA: TGCGCCAGCAGCCAGGGGACCTACGAGCAGTACTTC
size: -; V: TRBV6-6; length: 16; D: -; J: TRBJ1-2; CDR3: CASSPIGGVGLYGYTF; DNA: TGTGCCAGCAGTCCCATTGGAGGGGTGGGACTTTATGGCTACACCTTC